These 18 T cell receptor beta chains came from one sample sequenced in a study of blood T cells in healthy people across ages. Using a J-beta primer mix together with a sample-barcoded 5' primer, a second PCR was run for roughly 6 to 11 cycles. From the 5' RACE reads, TCRdb called clonotypes with MiXCR, one entry per CDR3 protein. The sample yields around 800,000 distinct CDR3 sequences, 20% to 30% seen once. These records were also assigned to another study, of T cells of mothers and their children.

Sequencing was performed on blood. The receptors stem from a boy younger than 18 in good health.

The chain couples TRBV9 to TRBJ1-1, with D unresolved. This CDR3 is 13 amino acids long. Germline V gene data show CDR1 as SGDLS and CDR2 as YYNGEE. The V gene lost 2 bases and the J gene lost 4 bases, with 9 bases spanning the gap. The CDR3 nucleotides are TGTGCCAGCAGCGTGACCCTGGGCACTGAAGCTTTCTTT. As protein: CASSVTLGTEAFF.

The chain has TRBV7-8 and TRBJ2-1, with a possible D match to TRBD2 (6 bases). This CDR3 has 15 amino acids. The ends were cut back, 1 base at V and 3 bases at J, with 10 bases in the middle. Germline values: CDR1 SGHVS, CDR2 FQNEAQ. The CDR3 nucleotides read TGTGCCAGCAGCTTAGGGGCGGGGAACTACAATGAGCAGTTCTTC. Protein product: CASSLGAGNYNEQFF.

V gene TRBV4-1 combines with J gene TRBJ1-4; maybe TRBD1 (5 bases). CDR3 length equals 15 residues. Germline CDR1 MGHRA, CDR2 YSYEKL. V lost 3 bases to trimming and J lost 7 bases, with 15 bases between them. The CDR3 DNA reads TGCGCCAGCAGCCAGACGGACACTTGGGGTGAAAAACTGTTTTTT. Residues: CASSQTDTWGEKLFF.

In this sample, this clonotype turned up a few times. The genes are TRBV5-1 and TRBJ1-5; no firm D call. Deletions cut 0 bases from V and 6 bases from J, with 13 bases between. Germline assignment: CDR1 SGHRS and CDR2 YFSETQ. This CDR3 is built from 15 residues. For the CDR3, the DNA is TGCGCCAGCAGCTTGGGAGCCCAGGACGGTCAGCCCCAGCATTTT. This encodes CASSLGAQDGQPQHF.

In the case of this clonotype: A read error is likely, as this CDR3 ends without the conserved phenylalanine or tryptophan. The V call is TRBV11-2, the J call TRBJ1-2; D ambiguous. CDR3 size: 13 residues. From germline, CDR1 is SGHAT and CDR2 FQNNGV. CDR3 amino acids: CAGSPDGVGGYTL. Written as DNA, the CDR3 is TGTGCCGGCAGCCCGGACGGGGTGGGAGGCTACACCCTC.

This clonotype has only a few counts. This chain joins TRBV5-1 and TRBJ1-3; 9 bases map to TRBD1. The V segment lost 2 bases and the J segment 2 bases; nucleotides outside the gene matches: 5. The CDR3 extends over 16 amino acids. The V gene's germline CDR1 is SGHRS and CDR2 YFSETQ. CDR3 DNA sequence: TGCGCCAGCAGCTTACAGGGGGCGGACACTGGAAACACCATATATTTT. This gives the protein CASSLQGADTGNTIYF.

This chain links TRBV6-1 with TRBJ2-1; D is perhaps TRBD1 or TRBD2 (5 bases each). CDR3 length equals 16 residues. The germline V and J ends were trimmed by 5 bases and 1 base, with 15 bases remaining between them. Germline V lookup: CDR1 MNHNS, CDR2 SASEGT. CDR3 loop: CASSPLRDPSYNEQFF. CDR3 in DNA: TGTGCCAGCAGTCCCCTCAGGGACCCATCCTACAATGAGCAGTTCTTC.

The chain employs TRBV2 and TRBJ2-5; D is unresolved. V lost 3 bases and J 4 bases, leaving 6 bases between the germline ends. The CDR3 is made up of 12 amino acids. Germline V gene lookup returns CDR1 SNHLY and CDR2 FYNNEI. CDR3 amino acids: CASSDTVETQYF. The CDR3 DNA reads as TGTGCCAGCAGTGATACCGTAGAGACCCAGTACTTC.

There are many counts of this clonotype. This chain uses TRBV29-1 with TRBJ2-5; TRBD1 matches at 9 bases. V trimming: 5 bases; J trimming: 4 bases; junction bases outside the gene matches: 11. The CDR3 contains 15 residues. CDR1 and CDR2 from the germline V gene are SQVTM and ANQGSEA. The CDR3 sequence: CSVLQGAGWGETQYF. In DNA, the CDR3 is TGCAGCGTTTTACAGGGGGCTGGGTGGGGAGAGACCCAGTACTTC.

V is TRBV5-1 and J is TRBJ2-5, with 7 nucleotides matching TRBD2. There are 14 residues in the CDR3. Per the germline V gene, CDR1 is SGHRS and CDR2 is YFSETQ. The V segment lost 6 bases and the J segment 4 bases; nucleotides outside the gene matches: 9. The CDR3, as DNA: TGCGCCAGCACCCCGGGGCGGGGGAGAGAGACCCAGTACTTC. Amino acid sequence: CASTPGRGRETQYF.

This clonotype appeared a few times. This chain uses TRBV6-2 or TRBV6-3 with TRBJ1-1; D unresolved. Trimming pared 7 bases from V and 1 base from J, leaving 10 bases between. In germline, CDR1 is MNHEY, CDR2 SVGEGT. The CDR3 covers 13 residues. CDR3 amino acids: CASNRGPNTEAFF. The CDR3 coding sequence is TGTGCCAGCAACCGTGGGCCGAACACTGAAGCTTTCTTT.

J is TRBJ1-3 and V is TRBV13; 7 bases map to TRBD1. This CDR3 is 15 amino acids long. Germline lookup yields CDR1 PRHDT and CDR2 FYEKMQ (reference sequence). The V segment lost 8 bases and the J segment 0 bases; nucleotides outside the gene matches: 7. The CDR3 loop reads CASAVGGPSGNTIYF. The CDR3 DNA reads TGTGCCAGCGCGGTAGGGGGCCCCTCTGGAAACACCATATATTTT.

This chain links TRBV11-2 with TRBJ2-5; no definite D call. The tail of the sequence fits TRBJ2-1 better, so the J call may be wrong. The CDR3 runs to 13 residues. The germline gives CDR1 SGHAT, CDR2 FQNNGV. CDR3 in DNA: TGTGCCAGCACCTTCGGGCACTCCAATGAGCAGTTCTTC. It is translated as CASTFGHSNEQFF.

This clonotype was seen a handful of times. The gene calls are TRBV20-1 and TRBJ2-5; D perhaps matches TRBD2 (6 bases). The DNA end is more similar to TRBJ2-1, so the J call may be wrong. The germline V gene has CDR1 DFQATT and CDR2 SNEGSKA (reference sequence). This CDR3 is 17 amino acids long. CDR3 nucleotide sequence: TGCAGTGCTAGAGATCTCGGTCTAGGACTACCGTTGAATGAGCAGTTCTTC. Amino acids: CSARDLGLGLPLNEQFF.

This chain uses TRBV12-3 or TRBV12-4 with TRBJ2-6, with 8 bases matching TRBD1. CDR3 size: 20 residues. The trim removed 2 bases at V and 0 bases at J, leaving 12 bases unmatched. DNA of the CDR3: TGTGCCAGCAGTTTACTGGACAGGGCTTATAGATCCTCTGGGGCCAACGTCCTGACTTTC. As protein: CASSLLDRAYRSSGANVLTF.

This clonotype turned up a few times. The V and J genes are TRBV4-1 and TRBJ2-4; TRBD2 is a possible D gene (6 bases). Trimming took off 3 bases at V and 1 base at J, with 19 bases between the two ends. The germline gives CDR1 MGHRA, CDR2 YSYEKL. The CDR3 loop spans 18 amino acids. CDR3 in DNA: TGCGCCAGCAGCCAGGGAGGAAAGGTCGGCTTGGCCAAAAACATTCAGTACTTC. Its protein product is CASSQGGKVGLAKNIQYF.

This clonotype was seen more than once but under ten times. The chain combines TRBV7-9 with TRBJ2-2; 7 bases align to TRBD2. The trim removed 5 bases at V and 4 bases at J, leaving 4 bases unmatched. Germline CDR1 is SEHNR and CDR2 is FQNEAQ (reference sequence). This CDR3 has 14 residues. CDR3 sequence: CASSAGLTTGELFF. CDR3 in DNA: TGTGCCAGCAGCGCGGGACTAACCACCGGGGAGCTGTTTTTT.

V and J are TRBV5-5 and TRBJ1-2; D unclear. In germline, CDR1 is SGHKS, CDR2 YYEKEE (reference sequence). Trimming shortened V by 4 bases and J by 5 bases, and 15 bases separated the two germline ends. CDR3 length: 14 residues. In DNA, the CDR3 is TGTGCCAGCAGCCCCACCGGATTACGGTATGGCTACACCTTC. Amino acid sequence: CASSPTGLRYGYTF.